Sequencing of this T cell receptor beta chain was carried out in a study of T cell changes during pregnancy in multiple sclerosis (dated by TCRdb to the late 2010s). For the wider study: Changes in the T cell repertoire over the course of pregnancy were examined in this study in women with multiple sclerosis.

On this clone: Its antigen has not been determined. Base-call qualities are not available, and no considerably larger clone is one nucleotide away.

Library preparation employed the immunoSEQ multiplex PCR assay. TCRdb took this table from immuneACCESS and kept in-frame rearrangements with V and J called. Such tables lack part of the clones; where checked against another copy, unresolved V genes explain under half of the gap, and the rest is unexplained. The table for this sample lists 58,000 or so clones; around 90% of them were counted only once. Clones ranked in the top ten supply less than 0.5% of the sample. The starting material was CD4+ T cells from peripheral blood mononuclear cells, obtained in the third trimester of pregnancy. This receptor was taken from a female donor with multiple sclerosis, enrolled in a pregnancy study.

The bases read TGCGCCAGCAGCTTGACGGGGACTCCCTCCCTGAACACTGAAGCTTTCTTT. Translated, it reads CASSLTGTPSLNTEAFF. Recombination connected TRBV5-1 to TRBJ1-1, with a tentative D gene TRBD1 over 5 matching bases. CDR1 and CDR2 are drawn from the germline V gene: SGHRS, YFSETQ. V is reduced by 1 base and J by 0 bases, leaving a spacing of 16 bases between them. Including the terminal cysteine and phenylalanine, the CDR3 comprises 17 residues. The kept DNA is CDR3 alone, 51 bases in frame from the first base. When the CDR3 is completed using the reference TRBV5-1 and TRBJ1-1 genes on either side, the full variable domain is KAGVTQTPRYLIKTRGQQVTLSCSPISGHRSVSWYQQTPGQGLQFLFEYFSETQRNKGNFPGRFSGRQFSNSRSEMNVSTLELGDSALYLCASSLTGTPSLNTEAFFGQGTRLTVV.